Each of the 11 T cell receptor beta chains below was sequenced from the same sample in a study of CD8 T cells in Susac syndrome. RNA totalling about 0.5 to 1 ug underwent reverse transcription with random hexamers. Via MiXCR, TCRdb re-called the immunoSEQ multiplex PCR reads, giving one row per CDR3 protein. The table includes tens of thousands of distinct CDR3 sequences, around 94% detected once. The sequenced sample consisted of CD8+ T cells from PBMCs. Source of these receptors: a human donor in good health.

The chain is built from TRBV29-1 and TRBJ1-2; weak D call: TRBD1 (6 bases). This CDR3 has 12 residues. Trimming took off 1 base at V and 9 bases at J, with 12 bases between the two ends. Germline loops: CDR1 SQVTM, CDR2 ANQGSEA. CDR3 region: CSVEAADSCYTF. Written as DNA, the CDR3 is TGCAGCGTTGAAGCTGCGGACAGTTGCTACACCTTC.

The J gene is TRBJ1-1, the V gene TRBV7-2, with D hard to call. Trimming cost V 6 bases and J 5 bases, with 10 bases left between them. The CDR3 has 12 amino acids. Germline V CDR1 and CDR2: SGHTA, FQGNSA. DNA for the CDR3: TGTGCCAGCAGTATAGCGAGGACTGAAGCTTTCTTT. It yields the protein CASSIARTEAFF. Supplemented by reference TRBV7-2 and TRBJ1-1, the full variable domain reads GAGVSQSPSNKVTEKGKDVELRCDPISGHTALYWYRQSLGQGLEFLIYFQGNSAPDKSGLPSDRFSAERTGGSVSTLTIQRTQQEDSAVYLCASSIARTEAFFGQGTRLTVV.

The rearrangement joins TRBV7-9 to TRBJ1-2, with unresolved D. CDR1 and CDR2 from the germline V gene are SEHNR and FQNEAQ (reference sequence). V was trimmed by 5 bases and J by 8 bases, leaving 18 bases between them. The CDR3 consists of 14 residues. The CDR3 bases are TGTGCCAGCAGCCTCGGACCGAAGGGAGGAGGCTACACCTTC. Translation: CASSLGPKGGGYTF. Full variable domain (rest looked up from reference TRBV7-9 and TRBJ1-2): DTGVSQNPRHKITKRGQNVTFRCDPISEHNRLYWYRQTLGQGPEFLTYFQNEAQLEKSRLLSDRFSAERPKGSFSTLEIQRTEQGDSAMYLCASSLGPKGGGYTFGSGTRLTVV.

The V gene is TRBV27, the J gene TRBJ1-5; D is uncertain. V was cut by 0 bases and J by 6 bases, with 12 bases left in between. The CDR3 spans 15 residues. Germline V gene lookup returns CDR1 MNHEY and CDR2 SMNVEV (reference sequence). CDR3 loop: CASSLSLSFPQPQHF. The DNA for the CDR3 is TGTGCCAGCAGTTTATCGTTAAGTTTCCCTCAGCCCCAGCATTTT.

The V gene is TRBV11-2, the J gene TRBJ2-3, with D possibly matching TRBD1 (5 bases). Trimming left V 0 bases short and J 0 bases short, with 19 bases between. The CDR3 totals 19 residues. CDR1 and CDR2 (germline): SGHAT, FQNNGV. CDR3 nucleotides: TGTGCCAGCAGCTTAGATGGGTTGGGGCCCTCCTATAGCACAGATACGCAGTATTTT. It is translated as CASSLDGLGPSYSTDTQYF.

This clonotype was detected once. The chain is built from TRBV20-1 and TRBJ2-1; the D gene could be TRBD1 or TRBD2 (5 bases each). Trimming cost V 7 bases and J 4 bases, with 17 bases left between them. The CDR3 has 14 residues. Germline assignment: CDR1 DFQATT and CDR2 SNEGSKA (reference sequence). The CDR3 reads CSGRWGNSYNEQFF. The CDR3 bases are TGCAGTGGGCGCTGGGGGAACAGTTACAATGAGCAGTTCTTC.

In the case of this clonotype: At one end, the junction sequence differs from germline, possibly due to a read error. The chain has TRBV7-9 and TRBJ2-7; no definite D call. The CDR3 runs to 12 residues. The germline gives CDR1 SEHNR, CDR2 FQNEAQ (reference sequence). CDR3 sequence: CASSFDSFEQYF. For the CDR3, the DNA is TGTGCCAGCAGCTTTGACTCCTTCGAGCAGTACTTC.

The chain couples TRBV9 to TRBJ2-5; TRBD2 is a possible D gene (6 bases). CDR1 and CDR2 (germline): SGDLS, YYNGEE. With 0 bases removed from V and 5 bases from J, the gap between germline ends came to 14 bases. The CDR3 runs 15 residues. CDR3 nucleotide sequence: TGTGCCAGCAGCGTAGGGACTACCTACCGGGAGACCCAGTACTTC. Translating gives CASSVGTTYRETQYF.

CDR3: CATSRDGKGYYGYTF. The CDR3 DNA is TGTGCCACCAGCAGAGATGGCAAAGGTTACTATGGCTACACCTTC. This sequence joins TRBV15 and TRBJ1-2; D remains unclear. V was shortened by 0 bases and J by 3 bases, with 11 bases between the two germline ends. The CDR3 is 15 residues long. Per germline, CDR1 LNHNV and CDR2 YYDKDF (reference sequence).

CDR3 sequence: CATSRAGDSSYEQYF. In DNA form, the CDR3 reads TGTGCCACCAGCAGAGCGGGGGACAGCTCCTACGAGCAGTACTTC. The chain uses TRBV15 and TRBJ2-7; a possible D gene is TRBD1 (7 bases). With 1 base removed from V and 0 bases from J, the gap between germline ends came to 10 bases. CDR3 length: 15 amino acids. Germline CDR1 LNHNV, CDR2 YYDKDF (reference sequence).

The V call is TRBV9, the J call TRBJ2-5, with D unclear. The germline V and J ends were trimmed by 5 bases and 4 bases, with 12 bases remaining between them. This CDR3 spans 13 amino acids. Germline V gene data show CDR1 as SGDLS and CDR2 as YYNGEE. The DNA of the CDR3 is TGTGCCAGCAGTCCGGGTCTCGGAGAGACCCAGTACTTC. Residues: CASSPGLGETQYF.